This TCR beta chain appears in the sequencing data of a study of cytomegalovirus exposure and HLA in healthy donors. Study results and limitations: TCR beta chain V- and J-gene trimming was linked, in a later analysis, to a missense variant in DCLRE1C.

Points on this clone: The antigen is not known.

It was with 60 Vbeta and 13 Jbeta primers that the PCR ran. The protocol was immunoSEQ multiplex PCR, while the TCRdb copy is restricted to in-frame clones and leaves out a portion. The sample includes approximately 160,000 clones, 80% to 85% seen only once; the top ten take more than 1.5%. The CDR3 contains 13 residues. The V gene's germline CDR1 is SQVTM and CDR2 ANQGSEA. The germline V and J ends were trimmed by 7 bases and 6 bases, with 19 bases remaining between them. Sequencing used PBMCs. The TCR comes from a human donor in good health. The chain combines TRBV29-1 with TRBJ2-7; D may be TRBD1 (6 bases). This CDR3 reads CSAPSGTKGEQYF. Here the CDR3 DNA reads TGCAGCGCTCCCTCCGGGACAAAAGGCGAGCAGTACTTC.